These 20 T cell receptor beta chains share one sample of origin, sequenced in a study of T cell changes during pregnancy in multiple sclerosis (dated 2019 in TCRdb). Libraries were prepared through the immunoSEQ multiplex PCR assay. The source is immuneACCESS, and TCRdb retained only in-frame sequences with V and J called. Part of the clones is not carried over; for the studies checked, unresolved V genes explain less than half of this, and the remainder is unexplained. Here the sample has 75,000 to 100,000 clones; approximately 92% occur a single time. The top ten constitute more than 2% of the sample. This specimen was peripheral blood, taken after pregnancy. Receptor source: a female donor with multiple sclerosis, enrolled in a pregnancy study.

The J gene is TRBJ1-6, the V gene TRBV27; 10 nucleotides line up with TRBD1. V shed 5 bases, J shed 4 bases, and the junction held 2 bases outside the gene matches. The V gene's germline CDR1 is MNHEY and CDR2 SMNVEV (reference sequence). The CDR3 is 15 amino acids. Here the CDR3 reads CASSDRGPYNSPLHF. For the CDR3, the DNA is TGTGCCAGCAGTGACAGGGGGCCGTATAATTCACCCCTCCACTTT.

The chain carries TRBV9 and TRBJ2-7; 7 bases are shared with TRBD2. This CDR3 region has 14 residues. The V segment lost 0 bases and the J segment 7 bases; nucleotides outside the gene matches: 7. The germline CDR1 and CDR2 sequences are SGDLS and YYNGEE. The CDR3 DNA reads as TGTGCCAGCAGCGTAGGGGGGGGAGCGCGGGAGCAGTACTTC. Amino acids: CASSVGGGAREQYF.

The gene calls are TRBV4-3 and TRBJ2-4; the D gene is possibly TRBD1 (7 bases). The V end lost 0 bases, the J end lost 3 bases, and 12 bases lay between the germline ends. Germline V lookup: CDR1 LGHNA, CDR2 YSLEER. This CDR3 contains 16 residues. CDR3 region: CASSQDPGGGKNIQYF. CDR3 nucleotide sequence: TGCGCCAGCAGCCAAGATCCAGGGGGAGGCAAAAACATTCAGTACTTC.

This chain links TRBV2 with TRBJ1-5, with a possible D match to TRBD1 (6 bases). The V gene's germline CDR1 is SNHLY and CDR2 FYNNEI. This CDR3 contains 14 residues. The V end was cut by 10 bases, the J end by 5 bases, with 18 bases between. The CDR3 bases are TGTGCCACCAACGAACAGGGAGGGGATCAGCCCCAGCATTTT. Amino acids: CATNEQGGDQPQHF.

CDR3 residues: CAWSQSGAGEAFF. The CDR3 DNA sequence: TGTGCCTGGAGTCAAAGCGGGGCCGGTGAAGCTTTCTTT. The chain is built from TRBV30 and TRBJ1-1; weak D call: TRBD1 (5 bases). The CDR3 totals 13 residues. The V gene lost 2 bases and the J gene lost 7 bases, with 14 bases spanning the gap. From germline, CDR1 is GTSNPN and CDR2 SVGIG (reference sequence). Full variable domain (rest looked up from reference TRBV30 and TRBJ1-1): SQTIHQWPATLVQPVGSPLSLECTVEGTSNPNLYWYRQAAGRGLQLLFYSVGIGQISSEVPQNLSASRPQDRQFILSSKKLLLSDSGFYLCAWSQSGAGEAFFGQGTRLTVV.

The rearrangement uses TRBV19 and TRBJ1-2; D is unresolved. Germline-derived CDR1 and CDR2 are LNHDA and SQIVND (reference sequence). The CDR3 consists of 16 residues. With 1 base removed from V and 8 bases from J, the gap between germline ends came to 20 bases. The CDR3 bases are TGTGCCAGTAGTATAGCCCGAAAAAGCGCAGCGGGAGGCTACACCTTC. Amino acid sequence: CASSIARKSAAGGYTF.

The chain links TRBV4-1 to TRBJ2-3; 14 bases agree with TRBD2. CDR1 is MGHRA, CDR2 YSYEKL, per germline. The CDR3 length is 19 residues. Trimming at V came to 3 bases and at J to 1 base, leaving 9 bases not matched to a gene. CDR3 loop: CASSQETSGRAIGTDTQYF. The CDR3 nucleotides read TGCGCCAGCAGCCAGGAGACTAGCGGGAGGGCCATCGGCACAGATACGCAGTATTTT.

V is TRBV9 and J is TRBJ2-7; 8 bases fit TRBD2. CDR1 is SGDLS and CDR2 is YYNGEE in the germline V gene. The CDR3 covers 15 residues. J was trimmed by 2 bases and V by 0 bases; bases with no gene match: 4. CDR3 sequence reads: CASSVGGGGTYEQYF. DNA of the CDR3: TGTGCCAGCAGCGTAGGAGGCGGGGGGACCTACGAGCAGTACTTC.

V gene TRBV6-4 combines with J gene TRBJ1-2; D unresolved. Per the germline V gene, CDR1 is MRHNA and CDR2 is SNTAGT. The ends were cut back, 1 base at V and 7 bases at J, with 4 bases in the middle. The CDR3 is 11 amino acids. The CDR3 region has the DNA TGTGCCAGCAGTGACTACAGTGGCTACACCTTC. It yields the protein CASSDYSGYTF.

This clone was detected only once. The genes are TRBV6-5 and TRBJ2-3, with TRBD2 matching over 8 bases. The germline V gene has CDR1 MNHEY and CDR2 SVGAGI. V was pared by 6 bases and J by 4 bases, with 9 bases of the junction left unmatched. This CDR3 has 15 amino acids. The CDR3 protein is CASRLNSGIADTQYF. The CDR3 DNA follows: TGTGCCAGCAGGCTAAATAGCGGGATCGCAGATACGCAGTATTTT.

The J gene is TRBJ1-2, the V gene TRBV19; TRBD1 matches 12 bases. The germline CDR1 and CDR2 sequences are LNHDA and SQIVND (reference sequence). The V and J ends lost 5 bases and 6 bases, in that order; junction bases with no gene match: 10. This CDR3 has 16 amino acids. CDR3 in amino acids: CASSGPGQGAQDGYTF. As DNA, the CDR3 is TGTGCCAGTAGTGGTCCGGGACAGGGGGCGCAGGATGGCTACACCTTC.

The chain carries TRBV6-5 and TRBJ1-3, with TRBD1 matching 9 bases. Germline-derived CDR1 and CDR2 are MNHEY and SVGAGI. Trimming took 0 bases from V and 5 from J; bases not matched to a gene: 5. The length of the CDR3 is 16 residues. As DNA, the CDR3 is TGTGCCAGCAGTTACTCCGCCGGGACAGGGAGAAACACCATATATTTT. Translated: CASSYSAGTGRNTIYF.

This chain connects TRBV10-2 to TRBJ1-5, with 7 nucleotides matching TRBD1. CDR3 size: 16 residues. The V and J ends lost 0 bases and 2 bases, in that order; junction bases with no gene match: 4. Germline loops: CDR1 WSHSY, CDR2 SAAADI. The CDR3 DNA reads TGCGCCAGCAGTGAGTCTCAGGGGGTTGGCAATCAGCCCCAGCATTTT. This codes for CASSESQGVGNQPQHF.

V is TRBV10-2 and J is TRBJ2-5; D unclear. The CDR3 consists of 13 residues. CDR1 and CDR2 (germline): WSHSY, SAAADI. V was clipped by 3 bases and J by 7 bases, with 12 bases between them. The DNA for the CDR3 is TGCGCCAGCAGTGATGTCGTTATCGGGACCCAGTACTTC. Residues: CASSDVVIGTQYF.

V usage is TRBV9 and J usage is TRBJ2-7, with D perhaps matching TRBD1 (5 bases). Germline assignment: CDR1 SGDLS and CDR2 YYNGEE. The CDR3 spans 14 residues. V was trimmed by 4 bases and J by 5 bases, leaving 16 bases between them. The CDR3 protein is CASSPSPSRDEQYF. The CDR3 bases are TGTGCCAGCAGCCCAAGCCCCAGCAGGGACGAGCAGTACTTC.

The table lists this clone with a few counts. The V call is TRBV6-5, the J call TRBJ1-1; tentatively, D is TRBD1 (6 bases). Trimming left V 5 bases short and J 3 bases short, with 10 bases between. The CDR3 contains 13 residues. Per the germline V gene, CDR1 is MNHEY and CDR2 is SVGAGI. CDR3: CASSTGFDTEAFF. As DNA, the CDR3 is TGTGCCAGCAGTACAGGGTTTGACACTGAAGCTTTCTTT.

This chain joins TRBV9 and TRBJ2-7, with 13 bases lining up with TRBD2. CDR3 length: 15 amino acids. Germline lookup yields CDR1 SGDLS and CDR2 YYNGEE. Trimming at V came to 3 bases and at J to 3 bases, leaving 3 bases not matched to a gene. The CDR3 protein is CASSETSGGIYEQYF. The DNA of the CDR3 is TGTGCCAGCAGCGAGACTAGCGGGGGGATCTACGAGCAGTACTTC.

This clone was observed once. The chain uses TRBV6-5 and TRBJ1-4, with D possibly matching TRBD1 (6 bases). Germline assignment: CDR1 MNHEY and CDR2 SVGAGI. V was cut by 8 bases and J by 0 bases, with 10 bases left in between. The CDR3 spans 14 residues. CDR3 nucleotide sequence: TGTGCCAGCGGACAGACCGCAACTAATGAAAAACTGTTTTTT. This translates into CASGQTATNEKLFF.

CDR3 protein: CASSPRTADNEQFF. In nucleotides, the CDR3 is TGTGCCAGCAGCCCTAGGACTGCGGACAATGAGCAGTTCTTC. The chain is built from TRBV7-8 and TRBJ2-1; TRBD2 might be the D (5 bases). Deletions cut 5 bases from V and 5 bases from J, with 13 bases between. This CDR3 has 14 residues. The V gene's germline CDR1 is SGHVS and CDR2 FQNEAQ. The full variable domain, in which reference TRBV7-8 and TRBJ2-1 provide the parts outside the CDR3, is GAGVSQSPRYKVAKRGQDVALRCDPISGHVSLFWYQQALGQGPEFLTYFQNEAQLDKSGLPSDRFFAERPEGSVSTLKIQRTQQEDSAVYLCASSPRTADNEQFFGPGTRLTVL.

The J gene is TRBJ2-1, the V gene TRBV9; 7 bases align to TRBD1. V trimming: 0 bases; J trimming: 6 bases; junction bases outside the gene matches: 6. The germline V gene encodes CDR1 SGDLS and CDR2 YYNGEE. The CDR3 covers 15 residues. As DNA, the CDR3 is TGTGCCAGCAGCGTAGATAGGGGGCCCCTCAATGAGCAGTTCTTC. Residues: CASSVDRGPLNEQFF.